These 15 T cell receptor beta chains were all obtained from the same sample, sequenced in a study of T cell clonality in common variable immunodeficiency. Study-level points and caveats: In common variable immunodeficiency, TCR beta chains reportedly carried fewer deletions and N-nucleotide insertions.

No antigens are known for them. The table came from immunoSEQ multiplex PCR; TCRdb's copy has only in-frame clones and leaves some out. The specimen has about 12,000 clones, none found just once. The specimen sequenced was peripheral blood mononuclear cells. These receptors came from a human donor with common variable immunodeficiency.

This clone was picked up many times. The read comes to an end 3 residues before the CDR3 does, leaving the germline J gene to fill in the end. The chain employs TRBV7-9 and TRBJ1-2; a weak D match, TRBD1 (6 bases). Trimming left V 1 base short and J 1 base short, with 10 bases between. The germline CDR1 and CDR2 sequences are SEHNR and FQNEAQ (reference sequence). The CDR3 length is 15 residues. CDR3 amino acids: CASSLGDNYNYGYTF. The CDR3 DNA, read in part, is TGTGCCAGCAGCTTAGGGGACAATTATAACTATGGC.

This CDR3 reads CASSEARRVIENTIYF. The CDR3 DNA, read in part, is TGTGCCAGCAGTGAAGCGAGAAGGGTTATTGAAAACACC. The rearrangement uses TRBV2 and TRBJ1-3; no firm D call. Read sequence stops 3 residues before the CDR3 end, and the germline J gene provides the missing end. The ends were cut back, 0 bases at V and 6 bases at J, with 15 bases in the middle. The CDR3 loop spans 16 amino acids. The germline V gene has CDR1 SNHLY and CDR2 FYNNEI.

This clone was counted ten times or more. The read comes to an end 3 residues before the CDR3 does, leaving the germline J gene to fill in the end. V is TRBV5-4 and J is TRBJ2-5; a possible D gene is TRBD2 (5 bases). Deletions cut 7 bases from V and 1 base from J, with 17 bases between. The V gene's germline CDR1 is SGHNT and CDR2 YYREEE (reference sequence). CDR3 length equals 15 residues. CDR3: CASGKRALGQETQYF. CDR3 DNA, as far as it was read: TGTGCCAGCGGAAAGAGGGCCCTGGGCCAAGAGACC.

Of note for this clone: Read data end 3 residues before the CDR3 end; the end is taken from the germline J gene. This chain joins TRBV7-9 and TRBJ1-4; D remains unclear. The CDR3 is made up of 14 amino acids. The germline CDR1 and CDR2 sequences are SEHNR and FQNEAQ (reference sequence). V was pared by 4 bases and J by 6 bases, with 12 bases between. CDR3 sequence: CASSSGSVHEKLFF. Partial CDR3 DNA: TGTGCCAGCAGCTCCGGTTCTGTCCATGAAAAA.

Concerning this clone: Coverage ceases 3 residues before the CDR3 finishes, and the germline J gene fills in the end. V gene TRBV30 combines with J gene TRBJ2-7; 12 bases fit TRBD2. Trimming cost V 4 bases and J 3 bases; bases outside gene matches: 4. The germline V gene encodes CDR1 GTSNPN and CDR2 SVGIG (reference sequence). The CDR3 covers 14 residues. The CDR3 DNA, read in part, is TGTGCCTGGACCCGGGGACTAGCGGGCTACGAG. Amino acids: CAWTRGLAGYE. The whole CDR3 sequence reads CAWTRGLAGYEQYF.

Worth noting for this clone: With the read ending 3 residues before the CDR3 end, the germline J gene is used to fill in that end. This sequence joins TRBV6-2 or TRBV6-3 and TRBJ2-7; 9 nucleotides line up with TRBD1. There are 14 residues in the CDR3. After removal of 0 bases from V and 3 bases from J, the junction contained 0 bases not matched to a gene. From germline, CDR1 is MNHEY and CDR2 SVGEGT. The chain's CDR3 is CASSYSTGGYEQYF. CDR3 bases read: TGTGCCAGCAGTTACTCGACAGGGGGCTACGAG.

With regard to this clone: The read is 3 residues too short to cover the CDR3 end, so that end is filled in from the germline J gene. This rearrangement joins TRBV2 to TRBJ2-5; maybe TRBD2 (5 bases). CDR1 SNHLY and CDR2 FYNNEI come from the germline V gene. Trimming pared 4 bases from V and 5 bases from J, leaving 17 bases between. CDR3 size: 15 residues. CDR3 sequence reads: CASSGLGRRGETQYF. The DNA read from the CDR3 is TGTGCCAGCAGTGGCTTGGGCAGGAGAGGGGAGACC.

This clone was counted ten times or more. The DNA ends 3 residues before the CDR3 does, and the rest of the CDR3 is filled in from the germline J gene. The chain is built from TRBV20-1 and TRBJ1-2; D gene uncertain. Germline CDR1 DFQATT, CDR2 SNEGSKA (reference sequence). Deletions cut 1 base from V and 6 bases from J, with 15 bases between. The CDR3 sequence is 14 residues long. The sequenced CDR3 bases are TGCAGTGCTAGAGGCGACTTCGAAAGCGATGGC. This gives the protein CSARGDFESDG. The full-length CDR3 reads as CSARGDFESDGYTF.

Comments on this clone: Read sequence stops 3 residues before the CDR3 end, and the germline J gene provides the missing end. The gene calls are TRBV11-3 and TRBJ2-5; unclear D gene. V was pared by 6 bases and J by 0 bases, with 8 bases between. The CDR3 contains 13 residues. The germline V gene encodes CDR1 SGHNT and CDR2 YENEEA. CDR3 region: CASSTTYQETQYF. Incomplete CDR3 DNA: TGTGCCAGCAGTACCACTTACCAAGAGACC.

On this clone: The read comes to an end 3 residues before the CDR3 does, leaving the germline J gene to fill in the end. The V and J genes are TRBV30 and TRBJ1-6, with TRBD1 as a possible D gene (5 bases). CDR3 length equals 16 residues. The germline V gene encodes CDR1 GTSNPN and CDR2 SVGIG (reference sequence). Trimming removed 1 base at V and 0 bases at J, with 10 bases between. The CDR3 bases that were read are TGTGCCTGGAGTGACAGGCCGAGCTCCTATAATTCACCC. Its protein is CAWSDRPSSYNSP. The whole CDR3 reads CAWSDRPSSYNSPLHF.

Points on this clone: The read ends 3 residues before the CDR3 terminus; that terminus is restored from the germline J gene. This chain connects TRBV20-1 to TRBJ2-1; D is perhaps TRBD2 (7 bases). Germline assignment: CDR1 DFQATT and CDR2 SNEGSKA (reference sequence). V was cut by 5 bases and J by 7 bases, with 12 bases left in between. There are 12 residues in the CDR3. The CDR3 loop reads CSASGGWNEQFF. CDR3 DNA, as far as it was read: TGCAGTGCTTCGGGGGGCTGGAATGAG.

Only a few counts were recorded for this clone. Read coverage stops 3 residues before the CDR3 terminus; the germline J gene supplies the remainder. This chain connects TRBV30 to TRBJ1-2, with 10 positions matching TRBD1. The CDR3 is made up of 14 amino acids. From germline, CDR1 is GTSNPN and CDR2 SVGIG (reference sequence). CDR3 residues: CAWSPGTGVGGYTF. The sequenced part of the CDR3 DNA is TGTGCCTGGAGTCCCGGGACAGGGGTTGGCGGC. Full variable domain (missing parts from reference TRBV30 and TRBJ1-2): SQTIHQWPATLVQPVGSPLSLECTVEGTSNPNLYWYRQAAGRGLQLLFYSVGIGQISSEVPQNLSASRPQDRQFILSSKKLLLSDSGFYLCAWSPGTGVGGYTFGSGTRLTVV.

This clone occurred a few times. The read ends 3 residues early relative to the CDR3; the germline J gene fills the gap. The chain combines TRBV18 with TRBJ1-2; 12 nucleotides line up with TRBD1. The CDR3 totals 13 residues. Germline V CDR1 and CDR2: KGHSH, LQKENI. The CDR3 DNA, read in part, is TGTGCCAGCTCACCGGGACAGGGGGCCGGC. Translated, it gives CASSPGQGAG. The entire CDR3 protein is CASSPGQGAGYTF.

This clone was picked up a small number of times. With the read ending 3 residues before the CDR3 end, the germline J gene is used to fill in that end. The V call is TRBV2, the J call TRBJ2-3; D may be TRBD2 (6 bases). Germline V gives CDR1 SNHLY, CDR2 FYNNEI. The CDR3 consists of 15 residues. Trimming stripped 5 bases from V and 1 base from J, with 13 bases between. The CDR3 spells CASSLGLGRTDTQYF. CDR3 bases read: TGTGCCAGCAGTCTGGGACTGGGGCGCACAGATACG.

This clone has more than one count but fewer than ten. The read terminates 3 residues before the CDR3 end, so the remaining end is supplied by the germline J gene. The chain employs TRBV19 and TRBJ2-7; 9 bases agree with TRBD1. V shed 4 bases and J 6 bases; nucleotides not matched to a gene: 7. The germline V gene encodes CDR1 LNHDA and CDR2 SQIVND (reference sequence). This CDR3 region has 14 residues. CDR3 amino acids: CASSTGQGLGEQYF. The CDR3 bases that were read are TGTGCCAGTAGTACCGGACAGGGGTTGGGCGAG.